Included here is one T cell receptor beta chain sequence, with context. Its antigen remains unknown. Trimming took off 7 bases at V and 0 bases at J, with 4 bases between the two ends. The CDR3 is 12 amino acids. CDR1 and CDR2 (germline): SNHLY, FYNNEI. These data originate in a study of identifying expanded T cells in peripheral blood. Study-wide findings and caveats: Over about two and four weeks, about 15 and 19 clones changed, versus around 1.1 between replicates.

The method was immunoSEQ multiplex PCR; TCRdb's version includes in-frame clones alone and lacks a portion of them. The sample includes around 100,000 clones, 80% to 90% of them seen just once. The J gene is TRBJ1-5, the V gene TRBV2, with D hard to call. This clonotype was obtained from a person between 18 and 69 years old in good health. The source material was blood. The CDR3 coding sequence is TGTGCCAGCACTAATAGCAATCAGCCCCAGCATTTT. As protein: CASTNSNQPQHF.